This T cell receptor beta chain came from a study of blood T cell repertoires in COVID-19. At the level of the study: The United States, Italy and Spain provided the acute and convalescent COVID-19 samples. Sample material is recorded as cDNA or gDNA derived from T cells, B-cell-depleted T cells, or PBMCs.

Participant age was roughly 18 to 100 years, and participants resided in about two dozen US areas. Resolution of symptoms, clearance, or two negative PCRs was present in recovered Cohort 3 donors. The germline V gene encodes CDR1 SGHRS and CDR2 YFSETQ. The CDR3 contains 15 residues. V lost 1 base and J 2 bases, leaving 12 bases between the germline ends. Clones were sequenced by immunoSEQ multiplex PCR, and TCRdb holds only the in-frame ones, with some missing. The sample lists about 500,000 clones; approximately 86% were seen once. Sample: PBMCs or T cells enriched from blood (not recorded which). The gene calls are TRBV5-1 and TRBJ1-1; D not resolved. The clonotype originates from a woman between 18 and 29 years old who had recovered from COVID-19. The CDR3 DNA is TGCGCCAGCAGCTTGTCCAGGCTTTTTAACACTGAAGCTTTCTTT. It encodes CASSLSRLFNTEAFF.